Detailed here is one TCR beta chain. Using immunoSEQ multiplex PCR, the repertoire was profiled, and TCRdb retains in-frame clones only, with some absent. Of about 2.1 million clones in the sample, about 93% were seen once. Germline CDR1 is ENHRY and CDR2 is SYGVKD. The V gene lost 10 bases and the J gene lost 1 base, with 13 bases spanning the gap. The CDR3 is 13 residues long. This entry belongs to a study of shared clonotypes between healthy human individuals. Looking at the study overall: CD4 naive and CD4 memory each took three plates per donor, while CD8 naive took two and CD8 memory one.

Naive-designated CD8 cells lacked CD45RO, were positively enriched for CCR7, and omitted terminally differentiated effector memory CD45RA+ cells. V gene TRBV10-3 combines with J gene TRBJ1-1; D not resolved. Sequences were obtained from naive CD8+ T cells from PBMCs. The TCR comes from a man aged 18 to 35 in good health. Some clones in this sample may be carry-over from other donors' samples. The CDR3 DNA sequence: TGTGCCACCGAGTATAGGGAGAACACTGAAGCTTTCTTT. Translated: CATEYRENTEAFF.